A selection of T cell receptor beta chains follows, all from one sample in a study of T cell responses to AZD1222 COVID-19 vaccine. Measured with immunoSEQ multiplex PCR; TCRdb has only the in-frame clones, and not every one. The sample shows some 150,000 clones, around 90% of them seen only once. The input for sequencing was peripheral blood, taken 28 days after the second dose of the MenACWY control vaccine. The receptors originated from an adult who received the MenACWY meningococcal vaccine as a control. CDR3s include the opening cysteine and the closing phenylalanine or tryptophan. The D gene is left open where the match is weak. The size entry is marked missing in some rows and otherwise reads once, few, many or a size class.

d_gene,v_gene,abundance,j_gene,len,CDR3nt,CDR3aa
.,TRBV6-5,.,TRBJ2-3,12,TGTGCCAGCAGCGACCCCAGGGGAGCGCAGTATTTT,CASSDPRGAQYF
.,TRBV15,once,TRBJ1-2,13,TGTGCCACCTCCTTGGGGGGAAACTATGGCTACACCTTC,CATSLGGNYGYTF
.,TRBV28,.,TRBJ1-4,15,TGTGCCAGCAGATATTCCGGGACAAGCAATGAAAAACTGTTTTTT,CASRYSGTSNEKLFF
.,TRBV6-5,.,TRBJ2-1,13,TGTGCCAGCAGTTACCCCACGGGGAATGAGCAGTTCTTC,CASSYPTGNEQFF
.,TRBV28,many,TRBJ1-2,13,TGTGCCAGCAGTTACCCTCACACAAGTGGCTACACCTTC,CASSYPHTSGYTF
TRBD2,TRBV6-5,.,TRBJ2-3,14,TGTGCCACCGGGGGGATAGGGGTAGGAGATACGCAGTATTTT,CATGGIGVGDTQYF
TRBD1,TRBV10-3,.,TRBJ2-5,13,TGTGCCATCAGTGAGGGACAGGAAGAGACCCAGTACTTC,CAISEGQEETQYF
TRBD2,TRBV6-1,.,TRBJ2-1,16,TGTGCCAGCAGTGGCCGACTAGCGGGAGACTACAATGAGCAGTTCTTC,CASSGRLAGDYNEQFF
TRBD2,TRBV6-6,.,TRBJ2-3,17,TGTGCCAGCAGTCCTAGACTAGCGGGAGCCGGCACAGATACGCAGTATTTT,CASSPRLAGAGTDTQYF
TRBD2,TRBV5-1,.,TRBJ2-1,18,TGCGCCAGCAGCACACCGGGACTAGCGGGAGGACCCTACAATGAGCAGTTCTTC,CASSTPGLAGGPYNEQFF
.,TRBV30,once,TRBJ2-5,13,TGTGCCTGGAGTGTGGCTGGGGGTGAGACCCAGTACTTC,CAWSVAGGETQYF
.,TRBV6-1,.,TRBJ1-4,13,TGTGCCAGCAGTGAAATGCACCAAGAAAAACTGTTTTTT,CASSEMHQEKLFF
.,TRBV7-8,.,TRBJ1-6,20,TGTGCCAGCAGCCGAGAGAGGACACCCACGGTGAGCTCCTATAATTCACCCCTCCACTTT,CASSRERTPTVSSYNSPLHF
.,TRBV7-2,.,TRBJ1-2,16,TGTGCCAGCAGCCCCCGGGACACCCGGGTCGGCTATGGCTACACCTTC,CASSPRDTRVGYGYTF
.,TRBV30,.,TRBJ2-7,13,TGTGCCTGGAGTTCAGGGACATTCAACGAGCAGTACTTC,CAWSSGTFNEQYF
TRBD1,TRBV9,.,TRBJ2-5,14,TGTGCCAGCAGCGTAGAGGGCAGGGGGGAGACCCAGTACTTC,CASSVEGRGETQYF
.,TRBV29-1,.,TRBJ2-5,11,TGCAGCGTTGGCTCGGGAGAGACCCAGTACTTC,CSVGSGETQYF
.,TRBV18,.,TRBJ2-7,16,TGTGCCAGCTCACCTCTGGGCCTCTTCAAACTCTACGAGCAGTACTTC,CASSPLGLFKLYEQYF
.,TRBV6-1,.,TRBJ1-6,17,TGTGCCAGCAGTGAGGGGTTGGGGCCCTCGGGAAATTCACCCCTCCACTTT,CASSEGLGPSGNSPLHF
TRBD2,TRBV18,.,TRBJ2-7,19,TGTGCCAGCTCACGGACGGCGGTGGCAACGGGAGGGCCGGCTGGCGAGCAGTACTTC,CASSRTAVATGGPAGEQYF
TRBD1,TRBV6-2/TRBV6-3,.,TRBJ1-5,17,TGTGCCAGCAGTTCCTCCGGGACAGGGCCCTTAAATCAGCCCCAGCATTTT,CASSSSGTGPLNQPQHF
TRBD2,TRBV9,.,TRBJ2-1,16,TGTGCCAGCAGCTTCCGGACTAGCGGGAGTTCGGTTGAGCAGTTCTTC,CASSFRTSGSSVEQFF
.,TRBV5-1,.,TRBJ2-1,14,TGCGCCAGCAGCTTCCCACTAGTTGCCAATGAGCAGTTCTTC,CASSFPLVANEQFF
TRBD2,TRBV2,.,TRBJ2-3,15,TGTGCCAGCAGTGGGACTAGCCTAGTCACAGATACGCAGTATTTT,CASSGTSLVTDTQYF
.,TRBV6-6,.,TRBJ1-5,16,TGTGCCAGCAGTTACCCCGACAGTTATAGCAATCAGCCCCAGCATTTT,CASSYPDSYSNQPQHF
.,TRBV5-6,.,TRBJ1-4,13,TGTGCCAGCAGCTGGGGGCCGCTGGATAAACTGTTTTTT,CASSWGPLDKLFF
.,TRBV28,.,TRBJ2-7,15,TGTGCCAGCAGTTTACCCCAGGGGGGTGGCTACGAGCAGTACTTC,CASSLPQGGGYEQYF
.,TRBV28,.,TRBJ2-1,15,TGTGCCAGCAGTGGACGGGGAGCGTCCTACAATGAGCAGTTCTTC,CASSGRGASYNEQFF
.,TRBV28,.,TRBJ1-3,14,TGTGCCAGCAGTTCGACAAGTTCTGGAAACACCATATATTTT,CASSSTSSGNTIYF
TRBD1,TRBV29-1,.,TRBJ1-1,13,TGCAGCGCCTCAGAGGGGACAGGGCGGGAAGCTTTCTTT,CSASEGTGREAFF
.,TRBV2,few,TRBJ1-2,12,TGTGCCAGCATGGGGGAGGTTAGGGTCTACACCTTC,CASMGEVRVYTF